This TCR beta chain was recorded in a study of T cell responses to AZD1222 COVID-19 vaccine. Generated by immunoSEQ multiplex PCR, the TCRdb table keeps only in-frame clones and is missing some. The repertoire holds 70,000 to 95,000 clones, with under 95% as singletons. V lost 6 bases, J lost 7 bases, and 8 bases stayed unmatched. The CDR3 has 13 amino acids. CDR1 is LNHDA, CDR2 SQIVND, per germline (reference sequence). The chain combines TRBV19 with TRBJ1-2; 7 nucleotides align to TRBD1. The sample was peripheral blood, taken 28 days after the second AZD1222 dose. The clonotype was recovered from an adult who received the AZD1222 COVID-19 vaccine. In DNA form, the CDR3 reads TGTGCCAGTAGAGCTCCGGGACAGTTTGGCTACACCTTC. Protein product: CASRAPGQFGYTF.